The clone carrying this T cell receptor (beta chain) showed up just a few times. Its target is unknown. The record originates from a study of T-cell reconstitution after alpha-beta-depleted transplantation in children. Overall study findings and caveats: At around two months after transplant, the alpha-beta T cells were reportedly derived from several hundred expanded clones that came from non-depleted graft cells. Surviving recipient T cells and thymic progenitors accounted for the high day-60 TCRbeta diversity observed in some patients.

A library of TCRbeta sequences, prepared with unique molecular identifiers, was generated. MiXCR, run by TCRdb on the PCR reads, gives a single entry per CDR3 protein. The repertoire has hundreds of thousands of distinct CDR3 sequences, about 16% of them found once; the top ten carry around 30%. The J segment lost 6 bases and the V segment lost 2 bases, leaving 7 bases of the junction unmatched. The CDR3 totals 16 residues. Per germline, CDR1 MNHEY and CDR2 SMNVEV (reference sequence). This TCR came from a boy in the first two years of life who had a stem cell transplant for Wiskott-Aldrich syndrome, so the T cells may come from the graft donor. The specimen comprised PBMCs, mostly from graft donor cells, sampled 360 days after TCRalphabeta/CD19-depleted stem cell transplant. The V gene is TRBV27, the J gene TRBJ2-2; TRBD2 aligns across 9 bases. The CDR3 DNA reads TGTGCCAGCAGTTTACTTTGGGGACTAGCTTCCGGGGAGCTGTTTTTT. The encoded protein is CASSLLWGLASGELFF.